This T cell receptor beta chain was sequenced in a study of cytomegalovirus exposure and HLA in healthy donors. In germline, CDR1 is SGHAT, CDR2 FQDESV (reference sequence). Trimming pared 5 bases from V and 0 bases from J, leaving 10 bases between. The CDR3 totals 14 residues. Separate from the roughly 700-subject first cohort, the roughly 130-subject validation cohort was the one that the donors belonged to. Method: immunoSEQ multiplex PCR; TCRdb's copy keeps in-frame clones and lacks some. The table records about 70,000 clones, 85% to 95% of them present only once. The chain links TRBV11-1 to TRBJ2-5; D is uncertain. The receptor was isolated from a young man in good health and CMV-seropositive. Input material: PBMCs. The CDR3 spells CASSHRDNQETQYF. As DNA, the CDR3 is TGTGCCAGCAGCCATCGAGACAACCAAGAGACCCAGTACTTC.